This TCR beta chain originates from a study of T cells in localized non-small cell lung cancer. Notes on the study in general: There was higher T cell clonality in uninvolved adjacent lung than in tumor, and it was highest there. Appearance in adjacent lung was seen for a median 57 of the top 100 tumor clones. Patients showing higher blood T cell density tended to see longer overall survival.

Generated by immunoSEQ multiplex PCR, the TCRdb table keeps only in-frame clones and is missing some. Of about 21,000 clones listed, about 81% were seen once; the top ten hold 2.4%. Trimming removed 6 bases at V and 4 bases at J, with 18 bases between. Looked up from germline, CDR1 is MDHEN and CDR2 is SYDVKM. This CDR3 is 16 amino acids long. As for this clone: Its antigen is not identified.

This chain connects TRBV28 to TRBJ2-2; tentatively, D is TRBD2 (5 bases). This receptor was taken from a man aged 40-75 years with stage I lung adenocarcinoma. The source was peripheral blood, collected before any cancer treatment. CDR3: CASRTSRWGVTGELFF. The CDR3 coding sequence is TGTGCCAGCAGAACCTCGAGGTGGGGAGTCACCGGGGAGCTGTTTTTT.